The clone carrying this TCR beta chain has ten or more counts. The antigen is not known. These data belong to a study of T cells in Graves' hyperthyroidism and ophthalmopathy. Study conclusions and caveats: Ophthalmopathy got predicted by the model a median roughly 6.1 months before its onset.

The length of the CDR3 is 16 residues. V was cut by 3 bases and J by 4 bases, with 18 bases left in between. Amplified TCR beta CDR3 regions came from RNA transcripts. First-round RT-PCR of the TCR CDR3 relied on the HTBI primer set. TCRdb reprocessed the multiplex PCR reads via MiXCR and lists one record per CDR3 protein. The sample holds 650,000 to 700,000 distinct CDR3 sequences, roughly 17% seen once. The sequence was obtained from a man aged 50 or older with Graves' hyperthyroidism. Material: blood. This chain uses TRBV12-3 or TRBV12-4 with TRBJ1-1; no clear D. The CDR3 region has the DNA TGTGCCAGCAGTTTTACCCTCGACGATGGGGTCACTGAAGCTTTCTTT. It yields the protein CASSFTLDDGVTEAFF.